Sequencing of this T cell receptor beta chain was carried out in a study of T cells in Graves' hyperthyroidism and ophthalmopathy. Across the study: At initial diagnosis, before any treatment had begun, peripheral blood was obtained.

Amplified TCR beta CDR3 regions came from RNA transcripts. Researchers ran a first-round RT-PCR on the TCR CDR3 using the HTBI primer set. TCRdb independently ran MiXCR on the multiplex PCR reads; one entry per CDR3 protein. This table holds 350,000 to 400,000 distinct CDR3 sequences, about 16% found once. General study results and limits: The model made its ophthalmopathy prediction, and onset followed a median approximately 6 months later.

This clonotype was observed at least ten times. No antigen is known for it. This CDR3 region has 15 residues. Germline V gene lookup returns CDR1 SGDLS and CDR2 YYNGEE. J lost 5 bases, V lost 1 base, and 8 bases had no gene match. Exclusion of a patient resulted from uncontrolled infection, other autoimmune disease, pregnancy or lactation. On the basis of clinical symptoms, serum thyroxine and TRAb, thyroid ultrasound and orbital computed tomography, diagnoses were made. The specimen sequenced was blood. This clonotype originated in a woman aged 25 to 45 with Graves' hyperthyroidism. V usage is TRBV9 and J usage is TRBJ2-5; TRBD1 matches 7 bases. The CDR3 here is CASSVTGDARETQYF. In nucleotides, the CDR3 is TGTGCCAGCAGCGTAACAGGGGATGCCAGGGAGACCCAGTACTTC.